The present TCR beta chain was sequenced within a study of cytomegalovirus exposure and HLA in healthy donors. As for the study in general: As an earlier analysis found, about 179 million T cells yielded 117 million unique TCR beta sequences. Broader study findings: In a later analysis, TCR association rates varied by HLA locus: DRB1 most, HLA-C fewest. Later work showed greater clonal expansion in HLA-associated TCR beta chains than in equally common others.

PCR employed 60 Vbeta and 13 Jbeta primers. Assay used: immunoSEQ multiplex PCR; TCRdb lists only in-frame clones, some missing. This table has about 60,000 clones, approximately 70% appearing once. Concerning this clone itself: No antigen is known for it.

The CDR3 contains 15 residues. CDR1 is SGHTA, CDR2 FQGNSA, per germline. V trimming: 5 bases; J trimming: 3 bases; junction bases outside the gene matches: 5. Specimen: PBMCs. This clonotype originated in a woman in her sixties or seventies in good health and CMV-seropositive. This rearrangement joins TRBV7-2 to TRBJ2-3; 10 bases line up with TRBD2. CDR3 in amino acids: CASSPSGSATDTQYF. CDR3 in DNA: TGTGCCAGCAGCCCTAGCGGGAGTGCGACAGATACGCAGTATTTT.